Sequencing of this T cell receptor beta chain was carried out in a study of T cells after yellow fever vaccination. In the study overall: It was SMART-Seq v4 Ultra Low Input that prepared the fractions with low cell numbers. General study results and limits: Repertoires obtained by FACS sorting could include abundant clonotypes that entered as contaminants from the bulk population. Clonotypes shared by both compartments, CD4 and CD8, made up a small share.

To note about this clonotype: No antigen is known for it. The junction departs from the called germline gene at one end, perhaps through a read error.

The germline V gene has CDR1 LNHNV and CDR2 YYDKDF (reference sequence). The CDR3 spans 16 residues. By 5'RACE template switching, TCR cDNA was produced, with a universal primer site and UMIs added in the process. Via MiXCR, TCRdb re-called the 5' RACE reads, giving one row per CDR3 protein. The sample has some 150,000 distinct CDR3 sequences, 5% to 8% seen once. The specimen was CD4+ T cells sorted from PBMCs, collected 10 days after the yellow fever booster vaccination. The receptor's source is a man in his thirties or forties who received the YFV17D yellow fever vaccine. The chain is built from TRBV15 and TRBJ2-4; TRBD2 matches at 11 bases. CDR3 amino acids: CATRLQGLAATNIQYF. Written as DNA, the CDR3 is TGTGCCACCAGACTGCAGGGACTAGCGGCCACAAACATTCAGTACTTC.